This T cell receptor (beta chain) stems from a study of cytomegalovirus exposure and HLA in healthy donors. V lost 4 bases and J 5 bases, leaving 18 bases between the germline ends. The CDR3 loop spans 16 amino acids. The V gene's germline CDR1 is SGHRS and CDR2 YFSETQ. 13 Jbeta primers and 60 Vbeta primers were used for the PCR. As processed by the authors: A later analysis tallied approximately 78 million unique TCR beta chains, about 9.9 million of them shared. The assay was immunoSEQ multiplex PCR, and TCRdb's table has in-frame clones only and misses some. V and J calls plus clone size are reproduced from that table; the DNA served to infer D and trimming. The sample lists approximately 90,000 clones, around 77% occurring once.

This receptor was identified in a man under 40 in good health and CMV-seronegative. The rearrangement joins TRBV5-1 to TRBJ2-2; possible D gene TRBD2, 6 bases. Input material: PBMCs. The CDR3 is CASSAYSGTATGELFF. The CDR3 DNA reads TGCGCCAGCAGCGCCTACTCCGGGACTGCAACCGGGGAGCTGTTTTTT. Full variable domain (outside the CDR3, taken from reference TRBV5-1 and TRBJ2-2): KAGVTQTPRYLIKTRGQQVTLSCSPISGHRSVSWYQQTPGQGLQFLFEYFSETQRNKGNFPGRFSGRQFSNSRSEMNVSTLELGDSALYLCASSAYSGTATGELFFGEGSRLTVL.